This TCR beta chain was captured in a study of graft-versus-host responses after intestinal transplantation. This table comes from immunoSEQ multiplex PCR, and its TCRdb copy is limited to in-frame clones, with some not included. Here the sample spans 88,000 or so clones, 85% to 90% being singletons. For this clone: Its specificity is unknown.

V lost 7 bases to trimming and J lost 4 bases; unmatched junction nucleotides: 9. CDR1 is SQVTM and CDR2 is ANQGSEA in the germline V gene. This CDR3 has 13 amino acids. The sequence derives from a human donor who received an intestinal transplant. The sequences come from unstimulated CD4+ T cells sorted from spleen or lymph node cells, collected before intestinal transplant. The chain recombines TRBV29-1 with TRBJ1-1, with 7 bases fitting TRBD1. The chain's CDR3 is CSGRTGDSTEAFF. Here the CDR3 DNA reads TGCAGCGGTAGGACAGGCGATAGCACTGAAGCTTTCTTT.